This T cell receptor (beta chain) was retrieved from a study of T-cell memory formation after mild COVID-19. MiXCR was run by TCRdb on the 5' RACE reads, yielding one entry per CDR3 protein. Here the sample spans around 450,000 distinct CDR3 sequences, 20% to 30% being singletons. The CDR3 is 13 residues long. Germline V gene sequence: CDR1 SGHTA, CDR2 FQGNSA. The V and J ends lost 4 bases and 7 bases, in that order; junction bases with no gene match: 2. Whole-study results and caveats: Balance between CD4 and CD8 was seen in clones contracting day 15 to 85, and a CD4+ lean was seen in later expanders. The finding that pre-infection memory included some responding clones suggested that cross-reactive memory joined. Still unconfirmed is whether the second-wave clones peaking on day 37 recognized SARS-CoV-2.

In this sample, this clonotype turned up many times. Antigen specificity is unknown. The specimen was PBMCs or a T cell subset sorted from them (not recorded which). The chain uses TRBV7-2 and TRBJ2-4; 9 bases line up with TRBD1. This TCR derives from an adult woman who had mild COVID-19 (a few samples of this study predate the infection). Cell type and time point are not known. Here the CDR3 reads CASSSDRGNIQYF. As DNA, the CDR3 is TGTGCCAGCAGCTCAGACAGGGGGAACATTCAGTACTTC.